This passage covers 8 T cell receptor beta chains from one sample sequenced in a study of Graves' ophthalmopathy and Graves' hyperthyroidism. TCR beta CDR3 amplification used RNA transcripts. The library came from an HTBI-primed first-round RT-PCR and a second-round multiplex PCR. MiXCR, applied by TCRdb to the multiplex PCR reads, yields one record per CDR3 protein. The sample carries under 350,000 distinct CDR3 sequences, roughly a sixth recorded once. Sequenced material: peripheral blood. The receptors stem from an adult man with Graves' ophthalmopathy.

In this sample, this clonotype turned up many times. The rearrangement links TRBV28 to TRBJ1-1; D perhaps matches TRBD1 (5 bases). Trimming left V 7 bases short and J 0 bases short, with 12 bases between. Germline values: CDR1 MDHEN, CDR2 SYDVKM. This CDR3 is built from 14 residues. CDR3 in DNA: TGTGCCAGCACCCCGGGACGGATGAACACTGAAGCTTTCTTT. Amino acids: CASTPGRMNTEAFF.

This clonotype was recorded at least ten times. The chain carries TRBV28 and TRBJ2-2, with D possibly TRBD1 on 5 matching bases. The CDR3 consists of 12 residues. CDR1 and CDR2 from the germline V gene are MDHEN and SYDVKM. The germline V and J ends were trimmed by 6 bases and 4 bases, with 6 bases remaining between them. CDR3 DNA: TGTGCCAGCAGAGACAGCACCGGGGAGCTGTTTTTT. Its protein product is CASRDSTGELFF. Looking up the rest from reference TRBV28 and TRBJ2-2 gives the full variable domain: DVKVTQSSRYLVKRTGEKVFLECVQDMDHENMFWYRQDPGLGLRLIYFSYDVKMKEKGDIPEGYSVSREKKERFSLILESASTNQTSMYLCASRDSTGELFFGEGSRLTVL.

The chain uses TRBV6-2 or TRBV6-3 and TRBJ2-7; 8 bases map to TRBD1. Germline values: CDR1 MNHEY, CDR2 SVGEGT. With V trimmed by 9 bases and J by 1 base, 5 bases remained unmatched. The CDR3 covers 13 residues. This CDR3 is CASGQGGSYEQYF. Here the CDR3 DNA reads TGTGCCAGTGGACAGGGAGGATCCTACGAGCAGTACTTC.

Worth noting for this clonotype: One junction end disagrees with the germline gene, perhaps due to a read error. V gene TRBV2 combines with J gene TRBJ2-7; 8 nucleotides match TRBD1. Germline V lookup: CDR1 SNHLY, CDR2 FYNNEI. The CDR3 extends over 15 amino acids. The CDR3 is CASSEWEQGAYEQSF. In DNA form, the CDR3 reads TGTGCCAGCAGTGAATGGGAGCAGGGGGCGTACGAGCAGTCCTTC. The variable domain in full, with the rest retrieved from reference TRBV2 and TRBJ2-7, is EPEVTQTPSHQVTQMGQEVILRCVPISNHLYFYWYRQILGQKVEFLVSFYNNEISEKSEIFDDQFSVERPDGSNFTLKIRSTKLEDSAMYFCASSEWEQGAYEQSFGPGTRLTVT.

This clonotype was counted at least ten times. V usage is TRBV20-1 and J usage is TRBJ1-1; TRBD1 matches at 7 bases. Germline assignment: CDR1 DFQATT and CDR2 SNEGSKA (reference sequence). This CDR3 region has 15 residues. The trim removed 0 bases at V and 5 bases at J, leaving 9 bases unmatched. CDR3 bases: TGCAGTGCTAGAGATCTTGGCAGGGGGTGGACTGAAGCTTTCTTT. This encodes CSARDLGRGWTEAFF.

This clonotype was seen at least ten times. V and J are TRBV20-1 and TRBJ2-7; 7 bases map to TRBD2. The length of the CDR3 is 14 residues. The germline V gene encodes CDR1 DFQATT and CDR2 SNEGSKA (reference sequence). V shed 3 bases, J shed 3 bases, and the junction held 8 bases outside the gene matches. This CDR3 is CSASEASGNYEQYF. CDR3 in DNA: TGCAGTGCTAGCGAGGCTAGCGGAAACTACGAGCAGTACTTC.

This clonotype was detected ten times or more. The V gene is TRBV11-2, the J gene TRBJ1-6; D is unclear. CDR3 size: 15 residues. Germline V gene lookup returns CDR1 SGHAT and CDR2 FQNNGV. V lost 0 bases to trimming and J lost 6 bases, with 9 bases between them. CDR3: CASSLESVGNSPLHF. The CDR3 DNA reads as TGTGCCAGCAGCTTAGAGTCGGTCGGTAATTCACCCCTCCACTTT. The variable domain in full, completed from reference TRBV11-2 and TRBJ1-6, reads EAGVAQSPRYKIIEKRQSVAFWCNPISGHATLYWYQQILGQGPKLLIQFQNNGVVDDSQLPKDRFSAERLKGVDSTLKIQPAKLEDSAVYLCASSLESVGNSPLHFGNGTRLTVT.

Ten or more counts support this clonotype. This chain links TRBV5-1 with TRBJ1-2, with 8 positions matching TRBD1. Germline CDR1 SGHRS, CDR2 YFSETQ. The CDR3 spans 16 residues. Trimming took 4 bases from V and 4 from J; bases not matched to a gene: 12. CDR3 DNA sequence: TGCGCCAGCAGCCCTTCCGGGACAGGTTATAGCTATGGCTACACCTTC. Residues: CASSPSGTGYSYGYTF.